This entry concerns a single T cell receptor beta chain. Its antigen is undetermined. The CDR3 contains 15 residues. Germline CDR1 SGHTA, CDR2 FQGTGA. V lost 2 bases, J lost 0 bases, and 8 bases lay in between. This entry is derived from a study of shared clonotypes between healthy human individuals. Terminally differentiated effector memory CD45RA+ cells were excluded by CCR7 positive selection of CD45RO-negative cells. TCRdb keeps only in-frame clones here, not all; method: immunoSEQ multiplex PCR. The sample has about 2 million clones, about 95% seen once; the top ten hold 1% to 1.3%. Regarding the study as a whole: Tissue TCR repertoires likely differ from these blood-only repertoires. Sequencing of the sorted subsets was shown by rarefaction to be incomplete despite large depth.

V and J are TRBV7-3 and TRBJ2-1; no definite D call. The source material was naive CD8+ T cells sorted from blood. This receptor was obtained from a man younger than 35 in good health. CDR3 sequence: CASSLDSSSYNEQFF. The CDR3 region has the DNA TGTGCCAGCAGCTTAGACTCGAGCTCCTACAATGAGCAGTTCTTC.